The 9 T cell receptor beta chains below all came from one sample that was sequenced in a study of early T cells in non-severe SARS-CoV-2 infection. TCRdb re-analysed the 5' RACE reads in MiXCR, keeping a single row per CDR3 protein. In the table there are about 56,000 distinct CDR3 sequences, about 10% of which are singletons. Sequenced: whole blood. The source of these receptors is an adult who was a healthcare worker with PCR-confirmed SARS-CoV-2 infection or an uninfected control (not recorded which).

The chain links TRBV6-4 to TRBJ2-3, with TRBD2 matching over 9 bases. Germline lookup yields CDR1 MRHNA and CDR2 SNTAGT. Germline trimming cut 6 bases from V and 1 base from J; bases unmatched to any gene: 5. CDR3 length equals 15 residues. CDR3 loop: CASSRTSVGTDTQYF. CDR3 DNA: TGTGCCAGCAGCCGGACTAGCGTCGGCACAGATACGCAGTATTTT.

The V gene is TRBV13, the J gene TRBJ2-2; no clear D gene. The ends were cut back, 3 bases at V and 7 bases at J, with 6 bases in the middle. The length of the CDR3 is 12 residues. Germline assignment: CDR1 PRHDT and CDR2 FYEKMQ (reference sequence). The CDR3 DNA sequence: TGTGCCAGCAGCTTTCGTAGCGGGGAGCTGTTTTTT. Translation gives CASSFRSGELFF.

This clonotype occurred many times. This chain uses TRBV16 with TRBJ2-5; D is unresolved. The germline V gene encodes CDR1 KGHSY and CDR2 FQNENV. The CDR3 totals 11 residues. The chain's CDR3 is CASQNQETQYF. In nucleotides, the CDR3 is TGTGCGAGTCAGAATCAAGAGACCCAGTACTTC.

The chain couples TRBV7-2 to TRBJ2-7; no clear D gene. The V end was cut by 2 bases, the J end by 1 base, with 6 bases between. Germline CDR1 and CDR2: SGHTA and FQGNSA. This CDR3 region has 13 residues. The CDR3 region is CASSLSLSYEQYF. As DNA, the CDR3 is TGTGCCAGCAGCTTATCTCTATCCTACGAGCAGTACTTC. Based on the CDR3 plus reference TRBV7-2 and TRBJ2-7, the full variable domain is GAGVSQSPSNKVTEKGKDVELRCDPISGHTALYWYRQSLGQGLEFLIYFQGNSAPDKSGLPSDRFSAERTGGSVSTLTIQRTQQEDSAVYLCASSLSLSYEQYFGPGTRLTVT.

The chain employs TRBV18 and TRBJ1-2; 7 bases align to TRBD1. In germline, CDR1 is KGHSH, CDR2 LQKENI. V shed 4 bases and J 8 bases; nucleotides not matched to a gene: 10. The CDR3 extends over 14 amino acids. CDR3 bases: TGTGCCAGCTCACAGACGGGGACAGCTGGAGGCTACACCTTC. Translated, it gives CASSQTGTAGGYTF.

V gene TRBV7-9 combines with J gene TRBJ2-7; D is perhaps TRBD1 or TRBD2 (5 bases each). V was clipped by 4 bases and J by 9 bases, with 13 bases between them. CDR3 length equals 12 residues. Germline CDR1 is SEHNR and CDR2 is FQNEAQ (reference sequence). This CDR3 is CASSSMGRRQYF. In DNA, the CDR3 is TGTGCCAGCAGCTCTATGGGACGTCGGCAGTACTTC.

This clonotype was found a few times. V usage is TRBV6-1 and J usage is TRBJ2-1; a possible D gene is TRBD1 (6 bases). V was clipped by 2 bases and J by 2 bases, with 7 bases between them. The CDR3 has 14 amino acids. The germline V gene has CDR1 MNHNS and CDR2 SASEGT. In DNA form, the CDR3 reads TGTGCCAGCAGTGAACAGGGGACCTACAATGAGCAGTTCTTC. Translated: CASSEQGTYNEQFF.

This clonotype occurred many times. This chain links TRBV27 with TRBJ2-1, with D possibly being TRBD1 (7 bases). There are 16 residues in the CDR3. The germline V and J ends were trimmed by 5 bases and 4 bases, with 18 bases remaining between them. CDR1 MNHEY and CDR2 SMNVEV come from the germline V gene (reference sequence). CDR3 nucleotides: TGTGCCAGCAGTCTCGGAGGGACAGAGCCTTACAATGAGCAGTTCTTC. It translates to CASSLGGTEPYNEQFF.

This clonotype was seen repeatedly, ten times or more. V is TRBV19 and J is TRBJ2-7; possibly TRBD1 for D (6 bases). Trimming shortened V by 4 bases and J by 2 bases, and 9 bases separated the two germline ends. The CDR3 sequence is 13 residues long. CDR1 LNHDA and CDR2 SQIVND come from the germline V gene (reference sequence). CDR3 DNA: TGTGCCAGTAGTACAAACAGGGCCTACGAGCAGTACTTC. Protein sequence: CASSTNRAYEQYF.